Following are 26 T cell receptor beta chains from one sample sequenced in a study of CD8 T cells in Susac syndrome. Random hexamers were used to reverse transcribe about 0.5 to 1 ug of RNA. Using its own MiXCR run on the immunoSEQ multiplex PCR reads, TCRdb lists one record per CDR3 protein. The table records roughly 220,000 distinct CDR3 sequences, approximately 94% of them present only once. The specimen was CD4+ T cells from PBMCs. The receptors were sampled from a human donor with Susac syndrome.

This chain joins TRBV5-1 and TRBJ1-2; 12 bases fit TRBD1. CDR1 and CDR2 from the germline V gene are SGHRS and YFSETQ. The J segment lost 4 bases and the V segment lost 3 bases, leaving 10 bases of the junction unmatched. This CDR3 contains 17 residues. The CDR3 reads CASSSPGQGAEVYGYTF. The CDR3 DNA sequence: TGCGCCAGCAGCTCTCCGGGACAGGGGGCTGAGGTCTATGGCTACACCTTC.

This sequence joins TRBV20-1 and TRBJ1-3; D is perhaps TRBD1 (5 bases). V gave up 0 bases and J gave up 3 bases, with 9 bases separating them. The CDR3 is 14 amino acids. Germline V lookup: CDR1 DFQATT, CDR2 SNEGSKA (reference sequence). CDR3 sequence (DNA): TGCAGTGCTAGAGAACCCAGGGTTGGAAACACCATATATTTT. Amino acids: CSAREPRVGNTIYF.

This chain joins TRBV7-2 and TRBJ1-4; D unclear. The CDR3 loop spans 14 amino acids. The germline V gene has CDR1 SGHTA and CDR2 FQGNSA. With 5 bases removed from V and 4 bases from J, the gap between germline ends came to 11 bases. Here the CDR3 reads CASSRAVNNEKLFF. As DNA, the CDR3 is TGTGCCAGCAGCCGAGCGGTAAATAATGAAAAACTGTTTTTT.

This rearrangement joins TRBV20-1 to TRBJ2-2; D gene uncertain. The CDR3 runs 15 residues. V lost 0 bases, J lost 1 base, and 9 bases lay in between. Germline CDR1 DFQATT, CDR2 SNEGSKA (reference sequence). This chain's CDR3 is CSARDFRGNTGELFF. The CDR3, as DNA: TGCAGTGCTAGAGATTTTCGAGGGAACACCGGGGAGCTGTTTTTT.

The chain uses TRBV6-2 or TRBV6-3 and TRBJ2-7; D uncertain. CDR3 length: 14 residues. V was clipped by 7 bases and J by 0 bases, with 13 bases between them. CDR1 is MNHEY, CDR2 SVGEGT, per germline. CDR3 bases: TGTGCCAGCACCCCAGATCCCGTCTCCTACGAGCAGTACTTC. Translation: CASTPDPVSYEQYF.

This clonotype is a singleton in its sample. The chain is built from TRBV20-1 and TRBJ1-2; 8 bases match TRBD1. The CDR3 is 14 residues long. V lost 4 bases to trimming and J lost 2 bases; unmatched junction nucleotides: 6. Germline loops: CDR1 DFQATT, CDR2 SNEGSKA (reference sequence). This CDR3 reads CSATPGQENYGYTF. DNA for the CDR3: TGCAGTGCTACCCCGGGACAGGAGAACTATGGCTACACCTTC.

In nucleotides, the CDR3 is TGTGCCAGCAGTGGTCCTAGGGCAGATACGCAGTATTTT. Protein product: CASSGPRADTQYF. The rearrangement uses TRBV3-1 and TRBJ2-3; D remains unclear. The CDR3 runs to 13 residues. V lost 6 bases to trimming and J lost 4 bases, with 11 bases between them. Germline V lookup: CDR1 LGHDT, CDR2 YNNKEL (reference sequence).

The rearrangement joins TRBV20-1 to TRBJ2-6; D may be TRBD1 or TRBD2 (5 bases each). The length of the CDR3 is 16 residues. Trimming shortened V by 1 base and J by 4 bases, and 14 bases separated the two germline ends. The germline V gene encodes CDR1 DFQATT and CDR2 SNEGSKA (reference sequence). CDR3 loop: CSARGRVEAGANVLTF. In DNA form, the CDR3 reads TGCAGTGCTAGAGGCAGGGTGGAGGCCGGGGCCAACGTCCTGACTTTC.

V is TRBV7-9 and J is TRBJ2-7; D is unclear. The length of the CDR3 is 12 residues. V lost 2 bases, J lost 6 bases, and 8 bases lay in between. Germline CDR1 SEHNR, CDR2 FQNEAQ (reference sequence). The CDR3 nucleotides read TGTGCCAGCAGCTTATGGACCGGCGAGCAGTACTTC. It codes for CASSLWTGEQYF.

This clonotype was recorded once. The rearrangement links TRBV11-3 to TRBJ2-3; TRBD2 agrees at 8 bases. J was trimmed by 0 bases and V by 5 bases; bases with no gene match: 7. This CDR3 has 16 amino acids. Germline V lookup: CDR1 SGHNT, CDR2 YENEEA. The CDR3 sequence is CASSQVRGGSTDTQYF. The CDR3, as DNA: TGTGCCAGCAGCCAGGTGCGCGGGGGGAGCACAGATACGCAGTATTTT.

The sample holds one count of this clonotype. V gene TRBV5-1 combines with J gene TRBJ1-1; weak D call: TRBD1 (6 bases). Trimming took 2 bases from V and 6 from J, leaving 14 bases between them. Germline V gives CDR1 SGHRS, CDR2 YFSETQ. This CDR3 is 14 amino acids long. CDR3 nucleotide sequence: TGCGCCAGCAGCTTACTCAACAGGGATTCTGAAGCTTTCTTT. It specifies CASSLLNRDSEAFF.

This chain connects TRBV5-1 to TRBJ2-2, with a tentative D call TRBD1 (6 bases). Trimming stripped 0 bases from V and 5 bases from J, with 14 bases between. This CDR3 is 16 amino acids long. Looked up from germline, CDR1 is SGHRS and CDR2 is YFSETQ. CDR3 protein: CASSLENREGTGELFF. The CDR3, as DNA: TGCGCCAGCAGCTTGGAAAACAGGGAAGGAACCGGGGAGCTGTTTTTT. Full variable domain (rest looked up from reference TRBV5-1 and TRBJ2-2): KAGVTQTPRYLIKTRGQQVTLSCSPISGHRSVSWYQQTPGQGLQFLFEYFSETQRNKGNFPGRFSGRQFSNSRSEMNVSTLELGDSALYLCASSLENREGTGELFFGEGSRLTVL.

V is TRBV5-6 and J is TRBJ2-5, with D uncertain. CDR3 length equals 13 residues. The V gene lost 1 base and the J gene lost 5 bases, with 9 bases spanning the gap. The V gene's germline CDR1 is SGHDT and CDR2 YYEEEE. The CDR3 DNA sequence: TGTGCCAGCAGCTTGTGGTCTGGGGAGACCCAGTACTTC. Its translation: CASSLWSGETQYF.

The chain uses TRBV18 and TRBJ2-5, with D unresolved. Germline V gives CDR1 KGHSH, CDR2 LQKENI. The CDR3 length is 14 residues. With 3 bases removed from V and 2 bases from J, the gap between germline ends came to 10 bases. Here the CDR3 DNA reads TGTGCCAGCTCACCTCGCGGAATACAAGAGACCCAGTACTTC. This translates into CASSPRGIQETQYF.

J is TRBJ1-3 and V is TRBV20-1; TRBD1 agrees at 12 bases. Looked up from germline, CDR1 is DFQATT and CDR2 is SNEGSKA (reference sequence). This CDR3 is 14 amino acids long. V was clipped by 5 bases and J by 4 bases; unmatched bases: 3. The CDR3 sequence is CSARDRGPGNTIYF. In DNA form, the CDR3 reads TGCAGTGCTCGGGACAGGGGGCCCGGAAACACCATATATTTT.

The V and J genes are TRBV7-9 and TRBJ1-2; perhaps TRBD1 as D (5 bases). V lost 8 bases and J 3 bases, leaving 13 bases between the germline ends. The CDR3 extends over 13 amino acids. Germline assignment: CDR1 SEHNR and CDR2 FQNEAQ (reference sequence). DNA of the CDR3: TGTGCCAGCCTACGTTTAGGGGACTATGGCTACACCTTC. It codes for CASLRLGDYGYTF.

The chain has TRBV9 and TRBJ2-1; 7 nucleotides match TRBD2. The CDR3 length is 14 residues. V was pared by 0 bases and J by 9 bases, with 6 bases of the junction left unmatched. The germline CDR1 and CDR2 sequences are SGDLS and YYNGEE. CDR3 nucleotides: TGTGCCAGCAGCGTAGGGTGGGGCGGGGGTGAGCAGTTCTTC. Its translation is CASSVGWGGGEQFF. The full variable domain, rest sourced from reference TRBV9 and TRBJ2-1, is DSGVTQTPKHLITATGQRVTLRCSPRSGDLSVYWYQQSLDQGLQFLIQYYNGEERAKGNILERFSAQQFPDLHSELNLSSLELGDSALYFCASSVGWGGGEQFFGPGTRLTVL.

This chain joins TRBV11-3 and TRBJ2-1, with TRBD2 identical over 10 bases. CDR1 and CDR2 from the germline V gene are SGHNT and YENEEA. The CDR3 is made up of 17 amino acids. V trimming: 5 bases; J trimming: 6 bases; junction bases outside the gene matches: 13. This CDR3 is CASSPVEKRGGFNEQFF. CDR3 DNA sequence: TGTGCCAGCAGCCCCGTCGAAAAGCGGGGGGGATTCAATGAGCAGTTCTTC.

The chain recombines TRBV20-1 with TRBJ2-7; the match to TRBD2 covers 10 bases. Germline values: CDR1 DFQATT, CDR2 SNEGSKA (reference sequence). The CDR3 totals 14 residues. Losses at the gene ends were 0 bases for V and 4 bases for J; bases not matched to a gene: 3. CDR3 nucleotides: TGCAGTGCTAGAGATGGGACTAGCGTTTACGAGCAGTACTTC. This encodes CSARDGTSVYEQYF.

The V and J genes are TRBV12-3 or TRBV12-4 and TRBJ1-1; D unresolved. V dropped 3 bases and J dropped 6 bases, with 14 bases sitting between them. The CDR3 contains 14 residues. The chain's CDR3 is CASSLGEEAPEAFF. CDR3 sequence (DNA): TGTGCCAGCAGTTTGGGCGAGGAGGCCCCTGAAGCTTTCTTT.

The CDR3 region is CASSFYGTGGNYGYTF. CDR3 coding DNA: TGTGCCAGCAGCTTCTACGGGACAGGGGGCAACTATGGCTACACCTTC. This chain connects TRBV6-2 or TRBV6-3 to TRBJ1-2; 12 bases map to TRBD1. The germline CDR1 and CDR2 sequences are MNHEY and SVGEGT. J gave up 2 bases and V 6 bases, and 7 bases lay outside the gene matches. The CDR3 has 16 residues.

The rearrangement links TRBV6-9 to TRBJ1-2; D is perhaps TRBD1 (5 bases). CDR3 size: 13 residues. CDR1 is MNHGY, CDR2 SVAAGI, per germline. V was clipped by 7 bases and J by 5 bases, with 14 bases between them. The CDR3 nucleotides are TGTGCCAGCAAGCATCAGGGCAGTTATGGCTACACCTTC. Its translation is CASKHQGSYGYTF.

The chain links TRBV3-1 to TRBJ2-2; D may correspond to TRBD1 or TRBD2 (5 bases each). The ends were cut back, 4 bases at V and 4 bases at J, with 10 bases in the middle. The CDR3 has 14 residues. CDR1 and CDR2 (germline): LGHDT, YNNKEL (reference sequence). The CDR3 nucleotides are TGTGCCAGCAGCCGGGACCAGGCCACCGGGGAGCTGTTTTTT. Translated: CASSRDQATGELFF.

The rearrangement links TRBV28 to TRBJ2-5; 7 nucleotides match TRBD2. V was pared by 3 bases and J by 4 bases, with 2 bases of the junction left unmatched. CDR1 is MDHEN and CDR2 is SYDVKM in the germline V gene. This CDR3 has 13 amino acids. The CDR3 sequence is CASSLSGVETQYF. CDR3 sequence (DNA): TGTGCCAGCAGTTTGAGCGGGGTAGAGACCCAGTACTTC.

This rearrangement joins TRBV20-1 to TRBJ1-5; D is ambiguous. Germline CDR1 reads DFQATT; CDR2 reads SNEGSKA (reference sequence). CDR3 length: 16 amino acids. Trimming took 4 bases from V and 0 from J, leaving 16 bases between them. The CDR3 sequence is CSATGPEKYSNQPQHF. CDR3 DNA: TGCAGTGCTACCGGGCCAGAGAAATATAGCAATCAGCCCCAGCATTTT.

The gene calls are TRBV2 and TRBJ2-5; 8 bases fit TRBD2. The CDR3 is 15 residues long. Germline V gene sequence: CDR1 SNHLY, CDR2 FYNNEI. Trimming cost V 6 bases and J 5 bases; bases outside gene matches: 11. The CDR3 region is CASRRGGPSRETQYF. In nucleotides, the CDR3 is TGTGCCAGCAGGCGCGGGGGGCCCTCTCGGGAGACCCAGTACTTC.